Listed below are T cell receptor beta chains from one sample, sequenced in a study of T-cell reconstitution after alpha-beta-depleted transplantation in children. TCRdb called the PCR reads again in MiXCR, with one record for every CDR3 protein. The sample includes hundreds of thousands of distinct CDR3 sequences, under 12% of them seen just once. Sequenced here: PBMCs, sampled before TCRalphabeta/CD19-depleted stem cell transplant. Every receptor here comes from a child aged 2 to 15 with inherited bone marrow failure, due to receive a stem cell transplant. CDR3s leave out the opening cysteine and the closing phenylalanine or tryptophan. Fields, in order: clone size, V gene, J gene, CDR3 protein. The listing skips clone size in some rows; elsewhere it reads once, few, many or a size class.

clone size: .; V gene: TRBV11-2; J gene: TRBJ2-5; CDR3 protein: ASSSGLLETQY
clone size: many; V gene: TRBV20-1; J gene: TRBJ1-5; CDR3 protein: SASPDSNQPQH
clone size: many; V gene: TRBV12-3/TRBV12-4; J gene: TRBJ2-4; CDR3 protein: ASSLRGGRTKNIQY
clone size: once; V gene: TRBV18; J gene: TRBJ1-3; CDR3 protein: ASSPFGQGNGNTIY
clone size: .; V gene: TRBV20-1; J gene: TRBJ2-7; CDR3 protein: SASAQRLYEQY
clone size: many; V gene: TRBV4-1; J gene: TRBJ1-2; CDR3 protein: ASTTRVHEEKYGYT
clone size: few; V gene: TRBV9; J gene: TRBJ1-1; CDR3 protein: ASSVNDRAGGTEAF
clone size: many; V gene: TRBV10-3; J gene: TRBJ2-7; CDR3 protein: AISESRTGFYEQY
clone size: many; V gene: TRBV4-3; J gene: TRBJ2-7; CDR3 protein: ASSQDSATYEQY
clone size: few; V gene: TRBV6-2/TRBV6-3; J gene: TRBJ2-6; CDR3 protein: ASSTEVGANVLT
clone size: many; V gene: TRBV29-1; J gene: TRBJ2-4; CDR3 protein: SVERDRESIQY
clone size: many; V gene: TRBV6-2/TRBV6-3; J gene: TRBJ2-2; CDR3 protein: ASGNTGELF
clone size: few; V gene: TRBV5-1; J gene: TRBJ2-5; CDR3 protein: ASTYPGEETQY
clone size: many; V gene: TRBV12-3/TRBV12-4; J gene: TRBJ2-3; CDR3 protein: ASSLELETDTQY
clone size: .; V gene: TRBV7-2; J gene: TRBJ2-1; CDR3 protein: ASSQTGGFYNEQF
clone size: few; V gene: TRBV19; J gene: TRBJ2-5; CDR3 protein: ASSISGGRGQETQY
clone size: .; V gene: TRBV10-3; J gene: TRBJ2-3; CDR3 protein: AIRGRIGPDTQY
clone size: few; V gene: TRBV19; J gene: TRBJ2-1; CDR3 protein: ASSSPGPRRF
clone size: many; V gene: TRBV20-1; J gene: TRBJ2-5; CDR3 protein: SASHETQY
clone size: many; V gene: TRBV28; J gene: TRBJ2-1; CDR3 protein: ASSLQPGLASGGSYNEQF
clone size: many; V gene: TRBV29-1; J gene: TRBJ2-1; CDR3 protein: SAPSSGGPGF
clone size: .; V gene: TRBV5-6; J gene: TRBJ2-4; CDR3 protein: ARSPGVPDIQY
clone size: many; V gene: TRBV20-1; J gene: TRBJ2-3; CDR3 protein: SARRGQLIKDTQY
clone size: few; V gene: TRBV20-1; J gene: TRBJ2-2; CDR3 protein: SARDSVAGLGTGELF
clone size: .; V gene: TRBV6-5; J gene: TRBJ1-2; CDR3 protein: ASSYSGGESYGYT
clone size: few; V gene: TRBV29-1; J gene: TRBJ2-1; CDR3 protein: SVVEGAKNEQF
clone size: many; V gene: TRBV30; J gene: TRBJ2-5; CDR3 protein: AWSQGYQETQY
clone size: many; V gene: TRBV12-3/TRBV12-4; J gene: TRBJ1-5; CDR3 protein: ASSFGQGGVQPQH
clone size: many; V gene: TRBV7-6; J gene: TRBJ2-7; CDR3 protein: ASSWSGGDEQY
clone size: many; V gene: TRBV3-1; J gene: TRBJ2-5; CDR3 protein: ASSYRTGDSETQY
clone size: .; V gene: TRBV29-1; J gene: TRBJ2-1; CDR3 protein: SVPTGGEQF
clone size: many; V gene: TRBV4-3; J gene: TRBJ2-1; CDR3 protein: ASSQDPSGIMNEQF
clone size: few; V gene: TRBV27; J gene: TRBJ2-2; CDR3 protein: ASSPLDSTGELF
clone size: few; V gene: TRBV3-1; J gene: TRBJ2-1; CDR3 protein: ASSHPSGSSQNEQF
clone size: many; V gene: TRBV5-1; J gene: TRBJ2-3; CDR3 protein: ASGTEGTQY
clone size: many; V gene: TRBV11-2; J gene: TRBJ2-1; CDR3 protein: ASTSPTGETYNEQF
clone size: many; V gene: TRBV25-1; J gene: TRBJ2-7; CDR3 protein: ASSVPPYEQY